The 27 T cell receptor beta chains reported below all come from one sample, sequenced in a study of blood T cell repertoires in COVID-19. Assay: immunoSEQ multiplex PCR; the TCRdb copy retains only in-frame clones and omits some. The sample lists 250,000 to 300,000 clones, 90% occurring once. Sequenced: PBMCs or T cells enriched from blood (not recorded which). Receptors originate from a woman aged 25 to 39 who had recovered from COVID-19.

The chain has TRBV6-5 and TRBJ1-5; no clear D. Trimming cost V 8 bases and J 5 bases, with 13 bases left between them. The CDR3 consists of 13 residues. Germline V lookup: CDR1 MNHEY, CDR2 SVGAGI. CDR3 residues: CASEQIKHQPQHF. The CDR3, as DNA: TGTGCCAGCGAACAGATCAAGCATCAGCCCCAGCATTTT.

This clone has a single count. V gene TRBV27 combines with J gene TRBJ2-7; the match to TRBD2 covers 11 bases. Trimming removed 4 bases from V and 4 bases from J; junction bases left unmatched: 12. The CDR3 has 17 amino acids. Germline CDR1 is MNHEY and CDR2 is SMNVEV (reference sequence). The CDR3 DNA follows: TGTGCCAGCAGTTCAGGAGGGGTACTAGCGGGAGCTTACGAGCAGTACTTC. Protein: CASSSGGVLAGAYEQYF.

J is TRBJ2-7 and V is TRBV18, with 7 positions matching TRBD2. The trim removed 0 bases at V and 1 base at J, leaving 6 bases unmatched. Germline CDR1 is KGHSH and CDR2 is LQKENI. This CDR3 region has 16 residues. For the CDR3, the DNA is TGTGCCAGCTCACCACCTACGGCGGGAGCGTCCTACGAGCAGTACTTC. Translated: CASSPPTAGASYEQYF.

This clone was detected a few times. This rearrangement joins TRBV10-3 to TRBJ1-1; 8 bases align to TRBD1. In germline, CDR1 is ENHRY, CDR2 SYGVKD. The V gene end was trimmed by 6 bases and the J gene end by 2 bases; junction bases not matched to a gene: 8. This CDR3 is 15 amino acids long. As DNA, the CDR3 is TGTGCCATCAGCGAGGAGGCAGGGGGCAACACTGAAGCTTTCTTT. Protein product: CAISEEAGGNTEAFF.

The chain joins TRBV7-3 to TRBJ2-1, with TRBD2 as a possible D gene (5 bases). The CDR3 runs to 15 residues. Per the germline V gene, CDR1 is SGHTA and CDR2 is FQGTGA. V lost 5 bases, J lost 4 bases, and 15 bases lay in between. The CDR3 protein is CASSQTGIWYNEQFF. Written as DNA, the CDR3 is TGTGCCAGCAGCCAAACGGGGATTTGGTACAATGAGCAGTTCTTC.

The chain employs TRBV28 and TRBJ1-2; 10 positions match TRBD1. The CDR3 totals 15 residues. V was pared by 6 bases and J by 7 bases, with 11 bases of the junction left unmatched. Germline values: CDR1 MDHEN, CDR2 SYDVKM. The DNA of the CDR3 is TGTGCCAGCAGCCGTTCCGACAGGGGGCGCGTTGGCTACACCTTC. Protein product: CASSRSDRGRVGYTF.

This clone was seen a single time. V gene TRBV5-6 combines with J gene TRBJ2-7, with unresolved D. Trimming shortened V by 0 bases and J by 6 bases, and 13 bases separated the two germline ends. The CDR3 is made up of 14 amino acids. Per the germline V gene, CDR1 is SGHDT and CDR2 is YYEEEE. In DNA, the CDR3 is TGTGCCAGCAGCTTGGTGGAGAACCTCCGCGAGCAGTACTTC. It yields the protein CASSLVENLREQYF.

The V and J genes are TRBV7-9 and TRBJ2-7; 12 bases are a match to TRBD2. The ends lost 5 bases at V and 5 bases at J; junction bases unmatched: 7. Germline CDR1 and CDR2: SEHNR and FQNEAQ (reference sequence). CDR3 length equals 15 residues. The DNA of the CDR3 is TGTGCCAGCAGCGCCCGACTAGCGGGAGACAACGAGCAGTACTTC. This encodes CASSARLAGDNEQYF.

This chain joins TRBV5-6 and TRBJ2-1, with D possibly being TRBD1 (6 bases). This CDR3 is built from 16 residues. CDR1 and CDR2 (germline): SGHDT, YYEEEE. The V end lost 0 bases, the J end lost 4 bases, and 14 bases lay between the germline ends. CDR3 coding DNA: TGTGCCAGCAGCTTGGACGGGACAAGGAAATACAATGAGCAGTTCTTC. Amino acid sequence: CASSLDGTRKYNEQFF.

V is TRBV11-2 and J is TRBJ2-1; TRBD2 matches at 8 bases. J was trimmed by 10 bases and V by 5 bases; bases with no gene match: 19. Germline V gives CDR1 SGHAT, CDR2 FQNNGV. The CDR3 extends over 17 amino acids. DNA of the CDR3: TGTGCCAGCAGCAAATTATCGGGCCCCGGAGCGGGAGTAGAGCAGTTCTTC. Residues: CASSKLSGPGAGVEQFF.

DNA for the CDR3: TGTGCCAGCAGCGTTGCCGGGACAGTTGGCTACACCTTC. Translated, it gives CASSVAGTVGYTF. The chain has TRBV5-4 and TRBJ1-2, with 7 bases matching TRBD1. The CDR3 length is 13 residues. With 4 bases clipped from V and 7 bases from J, the junction kept 7 bases outside the gene matches. The germline V gene encodes CDR1 SGHNT and CDR2 YYREEE (reference sequence).

The V gene is TRBV3-1 (or the pseudogene TRBV3-2), the J gene TRBJ1-5; D gene ambiguous. Germline CDR1 reads LGHDT; CDR2 reads YNNKEL (reference sequence). The CDR3 sequence is 14 residues long. V lost 1 base and J lost 3, with 7 bases in between. CDR3 sequence: CASSQGRSNQPQHF. The CDR3 DNA reads as TGTGCCAGCAGCCAAGGCAGATCCAATCAGCCCCAGCATTTT.

J is TRBJ1-2 and V is TRBV5-1; 7 bases line up with TRBD1. The CDR3 is 12 residues long. Germline trimming cut 5 bases from V and 5 bases from J; bases unmatched to any gene: 3. Per germline, CDR1 SGHRS and CDR2 YFSETQ. CDR3 coding DNA: TGCGCCAGCAGTTCACAGGGGTATGGCTACACCTTC. Its protein product is CASSSQGYGYTF.

The chain joins TRBV7-3 to TRBJ2-1; TRBD1 aligns across 10 bases. Germline values: CDR1 SGHTA, CDR2 FQGTGA. The CDR3 contains 16 residues. V lost 5 bases and J lost 4; bases outside the gene matches: 8. The CDR3 region has the DNA TGTGCCAGCAGCCCGCAGGGACAGGGGTCATACAATGAGCAGTTCTTC. This sequence encodes CASSPQGQGSYNEQFF.

V usage is TRBV6-5 and J usage is TRBJ2-1, with D tentatively TRBD1 (6 bases). Germline CDR1 MNHEY, CDR2 SVGAGI. V was cut by 7 bases and J by 2 bases, with 12 bases left in between. The CDR3 is 14 amino acids. CDR3 loop: CASTARGTYNEQFF. DNA of the CDR3: TGTGCCAGCACCGCGAGGGGGACCTACAATGAGCAGTTCTTC.

V gene TRBV4-3 combines with J gene TRBJ2-7; D is undetermined. V lost 1 base and J lost 1, with 11 bases in between. The CDR3 is made up of 15 amino acids. Germline V gene lookup returns CDR1 LGHNA and CDR2 YSLEER. The CDR3: CASSQGLAISYEQYF. The CDR3 DNA reads as TGCGCCAGCAGCCAAGGACTTGCGATTTCCTACGAGCAGTACTTC.

The chain is built from TRBV2 and TRBJ2-3; 10 bases line up with TRBD2. The junction had 7 bases not matched to a gene; V was cut back by 8 bases and J by 2 bases. The CDR3 covers 15 residues. Germline CDR1 reads SNHLY; CDR2 reads FYNNEI. CDR3: CASSSSGRHTDTQYF. In DNA form, the CDR3 reads TGTGCCAGCTCTAGTAGCGGGAGGCACACAGATACGCAGTATTTT.

The chain carries TRBV6-4 and TRBJ2-3, with 10 bases identical to TRBD2. Germline CDR1 is MRHNA and CDR2 is SNTAGT. Germline trimming cut 3 bases from V and 2 bases from J; bases unmatched to any gene: 5. This CDR3 has 16 residues. The CDR3 sequence is CASSEKAGGPTDTQYF. Written as DNA, the CDR3 is TGTGCCAGCAGTGAAAAAGCGGGAGGGCCCACAGATACGCAGTATTTT.

The V and J genes are TRBV28 and TRBJ2-1, with TRBD1 identical over 9 bases. The junction had 17 bases not matched to a gene; V was cut back by 2 bases and J by 3 bases. The CDR3 runs to 20 residues. Germline CDR1 is MDHEN and CDR2 is SYDVKM. CDR3 bases: TGTGCCAGCAGTTTAGCTCCCCGATTGGGACAGGGAAGGGTCTACAATGAGCAGTTCTTC. It codes for CASSLAPRLGQGRVYNEQFF.

Here the CDR3 reads CASSGGSLPNTEAFF. Here the CDR3 DNA reads TGCGCCAGCAGCGGAGGGTCTTTGCCGAACACTGAAGCTTTCTTT. The chain joins TRBV5-1 to TRBJ1-1, with D uncertain. Germline V gene sequence: CDR1 SGHRS, CDR2 YFSETQ. The ends were cut back, 4 bases at V and 1 base at J, with 14 bases in the middle. The CDR3 consists of 15 residues.

The gene calls are TRBV24-1 and TRBJ2-6; D is perhaps TRBD2 (5 bases). Germline-derived CDR1 and CDR2 are KGHDR and SFDVKD. The CDR3 length is 17 residues. Trimming pared 4 bases from V and 2 bases from J, leaving 14 bases between. CDR3 loop: CATSEAFGETGANVLTF. The CDR3 nucleotides read TGTGCCACCAGTGAAGCGTTTGGGGAGACTGGGGCCAACGTCCTGACTTTC.

This chain uses TRBV7-9 with TRBJ2-3; TRBD2 matches at 9 bases. CDR1 SEHNR and CDR2 FQNEAQ come from the germline V gene (reference sequence). Losses at the gene ends were 1 base for V and 3 bases for J; bases not matched to a gene: 11. CDR3 length equals 18 residues. This CDR3 is CASSLDRAAGGRTDTQYF. The CDR3 region has the DNA TGTGCCAGCAGCTTAGATCGGGCGGCGGGAGGGCGGACAGATACGCAGTATTTT.

The chain carries TRBV2 and TRBJ2-1, with no clear D. The germline gives CDR1 SNHLY, CDR2 FYNNEI. V gave up 4 bases and J gave up 6 bases, with 7 bases separating them. CDR3 size: 12 residues. The CDR3 nucleotides read TGTGCCAGCAGTGTTTCGGGCAATGAGCAGTTCTTC. Protein: CASSVSGNEQFF.

V is TRBV27 and J is TRBJ2-1; D ambiguous. Germline V gene data show CDR1 as MNHEY and CDR2 as SMNVEV (reference sequence). The CDR3 sequence is 16 residues long. The V and J ends lost 0 bases and 0 bases respectively, with 9 bases between them. The CDR3: CASSLSAVFSYNEQFF. DNA for the CDR3: TGTGCCAGCAGTTTATCCGCAGTTTTCTCCTACAATGAGCAGTTCTTC.

The chain has TRBV6-2 or TRBV6-3 and TRBJ2-5, with 13 positions matching TRBD2. The CDR3 sequence is 14 residues long. The trim removed 6 bases at V and 6 bases at J, leaving 4 bases unmatched. The germline V gene has CDR1 MNHEY and CDR2 SVGEGT. The CDR3 spells CASSGLAGVKTQYF. The CDR3 DNA is TGTGCCAGCAGCGGACTAGCGGGAGTGAAGACCCAGTACTTC.

This chain connects TRBV7-2 to TRBJ1-5; TRBD1 might be the D (5 bases). The CDR3 is 15 amino acids. The germline V gene encodes CDR1 SGHTA and CDR2 FQGNSA. Between the trimmed V and J ends, which lost 5 bases and 0 bases, there was a span of 11 bases. CDR3: CASSQGQDSNQPQHF. In DNA, the CDR3 is TGTGCCAGCAGCCAAGGACAAGATAGCAATCAGCCCCAGCATTTT.

The chain combines TRBV5-4 with TRBJ2-2; TRBD1 is a possible D gene (5 bases). Germline V gives CDR1 SGHNT, CDR2 YYREEE (reference sequence). Trimming pared 3 bases from V and 0 bases from J, leaving 9 bases between. The CDR3 totals 15 residues. CDR3 in amino acids: CASSSPTANTGELFF. The CDR3 region has the DNA TGTGCCAGCAGCTCGCCGACAGCGAACACCGGGGAGCTGTTTTTT.